This section outlines one T cell receptor (beta chain) sequence together with its context. As yet, its antigen is unknown. Some clones are missing from TCRdb's copy, which holds only in-frame ones; the method was immunoSEQ multiplex PCR. The sample records 150,000 or so clones, under 90% being singletons. The data derive from a study of T cell responses to AZD1222 COVID-19 vaccine. General study findings and limits: Across spike, vaccine-associated CD4 TCRs were found, dominant at 160-218 and 743-854. It should be noted that donors were predominantly white British and more often female, and clonal diversity was possibly underestimated.

The CDR3 runs to 16 residues. Germline V gene sequence: CDR1 MDHEN, CDR2 SYDVKM. With 4 bases removed from V and 6 bases from J, the gap between germline ends came to 21 bases. The sample in question was peripheral blood, obtained on day 0 of AZD1222 vaccination. This rearrangement joins TRBV28 to TRBJ2-5; TRBD1 is a possible D gene (6 bases). The sequence came from an adult in good health. CDR3 protein: CASSSSSGHPGQTQYF. Here the CDR3 DNA reads TGTGCCAGCAGTTCCTCATCGGGACACCCAGGCCAGACCCAGTACTTC.